One sample yielded the 5 T cell receptor beta chains listed below, sequenced in a study of T cell repertoires in cytomegalovirus infection. TCRdb independently ran MiXCR on the reads; one entry per CDR3 protein. This table has about 600,000 distinct CDR3 sequences, 20% to 25% appearing once. The sequenced material came from CD8+ T cells from PBMCs. The receptor set was obtained from a human donor in good health (CMV status not recorded). Some clones in this sample may be carry-over from other donors' samples.

The table lists this clonotype with many counts. V gene TRBV7-9 combines with J gene TRBJ1-5, with 7 nucleotides matching TRBD1. Trimming cost V 4 bases and J 4 bases; bases outside gene matches: 13. The CDR3 is 17 amino acids. Germline CDR1 is SEHNR and CDR2 is FQNEAQ (reference sequence). The DNA of the CDR3 is TGTGCCAGCAGCTCCAGTGCCCGACAGGGTAAAAATCAGCCCCAGCATTTT. It is translated as CASSSSARQGKNQPQHF.

The chain carries TRBV5-6 and TRBJ2-7; perhaps TRBD2 as D (6 bases). V was shortened by 0 bases and J by 2 bases, with 9 bases between the two germline ends. This CDR3 spans 14 amino acids. From germline, CDR1 is SGHDT and CDR2 YYEEEE. This CDR3 reads CASSLAGEAYEQYV. As DNA, the CDR3 is TGTGCCAGCAGCTTGGCCGGGGAGGCCTACGAGCAGTACGTC.

This clonotype was detected only a few times. A read error may produce the germline difference seen at one junction end. The V call is TRBV7-9, the J call TRBJ1-1; no firm D call. This CDR3 is 12 amino acids long. The germline gives CDR1 SEHNR, CDR2 FQNEAQ (reference sequence). As DNA, the CDR3 is TGTGCCAGCACCCCTCGCCCTGCCGCTCCGGACTTT. Protein sequence: CASTPRPAAPDF. The full variable domain, with the rest looked up from reference TRBV7-9 and TRBJ1-1, is DTGVSQNPRHKITKRGQNVTFRCDPISEHNRLYWYRQTLGQGPEFLTYFQNEAQLEKSRLLSDRFSAERPKGSFSTLEIQRTEQGDSAMYLCASTPRPAAPDFGQGTRLTVV.

This clonotype turned up a few times. V gene TRBV29-1 combines with J gene TRBJ1-2; possible D gene TRBD1, 5 bases. V shed 7 bases and J shed 3 bases, with 12 bases lying between them. The V gene's germline CDR1 is SQVTM and CDR2 ANQGSEA. The CDR3 spans 12 residues. CDR3 in DNA: TGCAGCGCCGAACCCAGGGACTATGGCTACACCTTC. This sequence encodes CSAEPRDYGYTF.

This clonotype was seen ten or more times. The chain links TRBV10-3 to TRBJ2-7, with TRBD1 matching over 7 bases. The V gene's germline CDR1 is ENHRY and CDR2 SYGVKD. This CDR3 is built from 13 residues. Trimming cost V 5 bases and J 0 bases; bases outside gene matches: 1. CDR3 loop: CAISWDSSYEQYF. Written as DNA, the CDR3 is TGTGCCATCAGTTGGGACAGCTCCTACGAGCAGTACTTC.